The 28 T cell receptor beta chains in this list originate from one sample, sequenced in a study of T cells after yellow fever vaccination. Each CDR3 protein gets one entry after TCRdb re-called the 5' RACE reads with MiXCR. The sample consists of fewer than 650,000 distinct CDR3 sequences, 21% of them appearing once. The sequencing here drew on PBMCs, taken about 20 days after the first yellow fever vaccination. Receptor source: a man aged 18 to 29 who received the YFV17D yellow fever vaccine.

This clonotype was seen a handful of times. The genes are TRBV28 and TRBJ2-3; D unresolved. In germline, CDR1 is MDHEN, CDR2 SYDVKM. The CDR3 is 14 amino acids. Deletions cut 5 bases from V and 7 bases from J, with 16 bases between. As DNA, the CDR3 is TGTGCCAGCAGTCCTACCCCGCCTTGGAATACGCAGTATTTT. Residues: CASSPTPPWNTQYF. The whole variable domain, filled in from reference TRBV28 and TRBJ2-3, reads DVKVTQSSRYLVKRTGEKVFLECVQDMDHENMFWYRQDPGLGLRLIYFSYDVKMKEKGDIPEGYSVSREKKERFSLILESASTNQTSMYLCASSPTPPWNTQYFGPGTRLTVL.

This clonotype showed up just a few times. This rearrangement joins TRBV2 to TRBJ2-7; 8 positions agree with TRBD1. Germline CDR1 SNHLY, CDR2 FYNNEI. The ends lost 3 bases at V and 5 bases at J; junction bases unmatched: 9. The CDR3 runs to 15 residues. This chain's CDR3 is CASSDIWTGSNEQYF. CDR3 nucleotides: TGTGCCAGCAGTGATATTTGGACAGGGTCCAACGAGCAGTACTTC.

This clonotype was detected a few times. The chain recombines TRBV3-1 with TRBJ2-7; maybe TRBD1 (6 bases). The V end was cut by 2 bases, the J end by 5 bases, with 10 bases between. Germline assignment: CDR1 LGHDT and CDR2 YNNKEL (reference sequence). There are 13 residues in the CDR3. The CDR3 bases are TGTGCCAGCAGCCAACAGGGGCGGAACGAGCAGTACTTC. Protein: CASSQQGRNEQYF.

A few counts support this clonotype. V usage is TRBV7-2 and J usage is TRBJ2-2; the D gene is possibly TRBD2 (5 bases). The CDR3 contains 14 residues. Germline assignment: CDR1 SGHTA and CDR2 FQGNSA. V lost 8 bases, J lost 5 bases, and 15 bases lay in between. CDR3 amino acids: CASAPTRGTGELFF. The CDR3 DNA sequence: TGTGCCAGCGCCCCGACCCGGGGAACCGGGGAGCTGTTTTTT.

CDR3 in amino acids: CASSYFTGGSYNEQFF. The CDR3 bases are TGTGCCAGCAGCTATTTTACAGGGGGATCCTACAATGAGCAGTTCTTC. This chain uses TRBV7-9 with TRBJ2-1; 8 nucleotides agree with TRBD1. Trimming removed 4 bases from V and 1 base from J; junction bases left unmatched: 6. Germline V lookup: CDR1 SEHNR, CDR2 FQNEAQ (reference sequence). CDR3 length equals 16 residues.

This clonotype was seen more than once but under ten times. The chain joins TRBV7-2 to TRBJ2-7; D may be TRBD1 (6 bases). This CDR3 contains 14 residues. The V gene's germline CDR1 is SGHTA and CDR2 FQGNSA. Trimming cost V 4 bases and J 2 bases, with 12 bases left between them. The CDR3 is CASSYKTGPYEQYF. CDR3 DNA: TGTGCCAGCAGCTATAAGACAGGACCCTACGAGCAGTACTTC.

The V call is TRBV20-1, the J call TRBJ2-5; D may be TRBD2 (6 bases). V dropped 1 base and J dropped 2 bases, with 14 bases sitting between them. The germline gives CDR1 DFQATT, CDR2 SNEGSKA (reference sequence). The CDR3 has 15 residues. The CDR3 loop reads CSARALLGGQETQYF. CDR3 coding DNA: TGCAGTGCTAGAGCCCTGCTGGGGGGACAAGAGACCCAGTACTTC.

The chain carries TRBV6-2 or TRBV6-3 and TRBJ1-1; no clear D gene. Trimming pared 8 bases from V and 6 bases from J, leaving 10 bases between. CDR1 MNHEY and CDR2 SVGEGT come from the germline V gene. This CDR3 region has 11 residues. For the CDR3, the DNA is TGTGCCAGCGCTAATACGGCTGAAGCTTTCTTT. Amino acids: CASANTAEAFF.

This chain connects TRBV3-1 to TRBJ1-1, with TRBD1 identical over 11 bases. Germline V gene data show CDR1 as LGHDT and CDR2 as YNNKEL (reference sequence). The CDR3 length is 16 residues. Germline trimming cut 4 bases from V and 5 bases from J; bases unmatched to any gene: 9. The CDR3 loop reads CASSPEGGQGETEAFF. CDR3 coding DNA: TGTGCCAGCAGCCCCGAGGGGGGACAGGGGGAAACTGAAGCTTTCTTT.

The chain couples TRBV20-1 to TRBJ1-2, with D maybe TRBD1 (6 bases). The CDR3 length is 15 residues. Germline V gives CDR1 DFQATT, CDR2 SNEGSKA (reference sequence). Trimming shortened V by 3 bases and J by 7 bases, and 21 bases separated the two germline ends. The chain's CDR3 is CSASGSARGAGGYTF. The CDR3 coding sequence is TGCAGTGCTAGTGGTTCAGCCCGGGGGGCTGGTGGCTACACCTTC.

V is TRBV4-1 and J is TRBJ2-3; D possibly corresponds to TRBD1 (5 bases). The V end lost 5 bases, the J end lost 4 bases, and 10 bases lay between the germline ends. From germline, CDR1 is MGHRA and CDR2 YSYEKL. The CDR3 has 13 residues. The CDR3 reads CASSIIGADTQYF. The CDR3 coding sequence is TGCGCCAGCAGCATAATAGGGGCAGATACGCAGTATTTT.

In its sample, this clonotype was seen a few times. CDR3 nucleotide sequence: TGCGCCAGCAGCTTGCGAGGGTCAACCGAAAACACCATATATTTT. Its translation: CASSLRGSTENTIYF. This chain joins TRBV5-1 and TRBJ1-3; no definite D call. Trimming cost V 1 base and J 6 bases, with 14 bases left between them. Germline-derived CDR1 and CDR2 are SGHRS and YFSETQ. The CDR3 spans 15 residues. The whole variable domain, filled in from reference TRBV5-1 and TRBJ1-3, reads KAGVTQTPRYLIKTRGQQVTLSCSPISGHRSVSWYQQTPGQGLQFLFEYFSETQRNKGNFPGRFSGRQFSNSRSEMNVSTLELGDSALYLCASSLRGSTENTIYFGEGSWLTVV.

This chain links TRBV5-6 with TRBJ2-2; D remains unclear. Trimming left V 4 bases short and J 0 bases short, with 10 bases between. In germline, CDR1 is SGHDT, CDR2 YYEEEE. CDR3 length equals 15 residues. CDR3 loop: CASSQVTSNTGELFF. CDR3 DNA: TGTGCCAGCAGCCAAGTGACATCGAACACCGGGGAGCTGTTTTTT. Together with reference TRBV5-6 and TRBJ2-2, the CDR3 gives the full variable domain: DAGVTQSPTHLIKTRGQQVTLRCSPKSGHDTVSWYQQALGQGPQFIFQYYEEEERQRGNFPDRFSGHQFPNYSSELNVNALLLGDSALYLCASSQVTSNTGELFFGEGSRLTVL.

J is TRBJ2-1 and V is TRBV20-1, with a tentative D call TRBD2 (7 bases). V was pared by 6 bases and J by 12 bases, with 18 bases between. CDR3 length: 12 amino acids. The V gene's germline CDR1 is DFQATT and CDR2 SNEGSKA (reference sequence). In nucleotides, the CDR3 is TGCAGTGCACGCCCTGGGGGGGCCCGGCAGTTCTTC. Protein: CSARPGGARQFF.

The J gene is TRBJ1-2, the V gene TRBV20-1, with TRBD1 as a possible D gene (6 bases). The CDR3 extends over 14 amino acids. V was clipped by 6 bases and J by 0 bases, with 14 bases between them. Germline V CDR1 and CDR2: DFQATT, SNEGSKA (reference sequence). The CDR3 reads CSAPSTGSNYGYTF. Here the CDR3 DNA reads TGCAGTGCCCCATCGACAGGATCTAACTATGGCTACACCTTC.

The chain couples TRBV2 to TRBJ2-1; TRBD2 might be the D (5 bases). Per germline, CDR1 SNHLY and CDR2 FYNNEI. Between the trimmed V and J ends, which lost 2 bases and 8 bases, there was a span of 19 bases. The CDR3 loop spans 16 amino acids. DNA for the CDR3: TGTGCCAGCAGTGAATTCGGTTTAGCCGGGGTGGATGAGCAGTTCTTC. Translation: CASSEFGLAGVDEQFF.

A few counts support this clonotype. V is TRBV12-3 or TRBV12-4 and J is TRBJ1-1; 8 bases match TRBD1. This CDR3 spans 14 amino acids. V shed 5 bases and J 2 bases; nucleotides not matched to a gene: 4. In DNA, the CDR3 is TGTGCCAGCAGTCGGACAGGGAGAAACACTGAAGCTTTCTTT. It codes for CASSRTGRNTEAFF.

This clonotype turned up a few times. The genes are TRBV7-9 and TRBJ2-3; D possibly matches TRBD1 or TRBD2 (5 bases each). With 10 bases removed from V and 2 bases from J, the gap between germline ends came to 13 bases. The CDR3 extends over 13 amino acids. The germline V gene has CDR1 SEHNR and CDR2 FQNEAQ (reference sequence). The DNA of the CDR3 is TGTGCCATCTGGGGGACCACCACAGATACGCAGTATTTT. Amino acids: CAIWGTTTDTQYF.

The chain uses TRBV11-2 and TRBJ1-5; D gene uncertain. The V end was cut by 4 bases, the J end by 6 bases, with 10 bases between. CDR3 length equals 13 residues. Germline lookup yields CDR1 SGHAT and CDR2 FQNNGV. This CDR3 is CASSWIDTQPQHF. The CDR3 DNA follows: TGTGCCAGCAGCTGGATTGATACTCAGCCCCAGCATTTT. Full variable domain (missing parts from reference TRBV11-2 and TRBJ1-5): EAGVAQSPRYKIIEKRQSVAFWCNPISGHATLYWYQQILGQGPKLLIQFQNNGVVDDSQLPKDRFSAERLKGVDSTLKIQPAKLEDSAVYLCASSWIDTQPQHFGDGTRLSIL.

The chain employs TRBV20-1 and TRBJ2-2; D remains ambiguous. This CDR3 is 13 amino acids long. Trimming stripped 5 bases from V and 2 bases from J, with 9 bases between. Germline V gene data show CDR1 as DFQATT and CDR2 as SNEGSKA (reference sequence). CDR3 sequence reads: CSAAPSNTGELFF. The CDR3 nucleotides read TGCAGTGCTGCCCCTAGTAACACCGGGGAGCTGTTTTTT.

This clonotype occurred many times. The chain combines TRBV18 with TRBJ1-1, with D possibly matching TRBD1 (5 bases). V was clipped by 5 bases and J by 0 bases, with 10 bases between them. The CDR3 spans 14 residues. CDR1 and CDR2 from the germline V gene are KGHSH and LQKENI. The CDR3 is CASSDSTMNTEAFF. DNA for the CDR3: TGTGCCAGCTCAGACAGTACTATGAACACTGAAGCTTTCTTT.

The V call is TRBV5-1, the J call TRBJ2-3; TRBD1 might be the D (6 bases). Germline CDR1 and CDR2: SGHRS and YFSETQ. Trimming stripped 0 bases from V and 5 bases from J, with 16 bases between. The CDR3 sequence is 16 residues long. CDR3 protein: CASSLGGLTYEDTQYF. CDR3 sequence (DNA): TGCGCCAGCAGCTTGGGGGGGCTGACGTATGAAGATACGCAGTATTTT.

This clonotype showed up just a few times. This sequence joins TRBV28 and TRBJ2-3; 7 bases align to TRBD2. V gave up 4 bases and J gave up 9 bases; unmatched junction bases: 4. The length of the CDR3 is 12 residues. The germline CDR1 and CDR2 sequences are MDHEN and SYDVKM. Here the CDR3 reads CASSYPGGTQYF. The CDR3 DNA reads as TGTGCCAGCAGTTACCCCGGGGGGACGCAGTATTTT.

The rearrangement links TRBV12-3 or TRBV12-4 to TRBJ2-1; 10 bases fit TRBD2. The trim removed 3 bases at V and 6 bases at J, leaving 11 bases unmatched. This CDR3 region has 17 residues. CDR3 sequence: CASSLLAGGALGNEQFF. Here the CDR3 DNA reads TGTGCCAGCAGTTTGTTAGCGGGGGGCGCCTTGGGCAATGAGCAGTTCTTC.

This clonotype was counted between two and nine times. The chain links TRBV5-4 to TRBJ1-4; the D gene is possibly TRBD1 (5 bases). The CDR3 consists of 14 residues. Trimming left V 4 bases short and J 6 bases short, with 13 bases between. Germline values: CDR1 SGHNT, CDR2 YYREEE (reference sequence). CDR3 sequence (DNA): TGTGCCAGCAGCCTCGACAGCAACGATGAAAAACTGTTTTTT. It yields the protein CASSLDSNDEKLFF.

This chain joins TRBV2 and TRBJ2-7, with D uncertain. V was cut by 6 bases and J by 3 bases, with 12 bases left in between. Germline V gene data show CDR1 as SNHLY and CDR2 as FYNNEI. The CDR3 sequence is 13 residues long. The CDR3 is CASSGWGIYEQYF. CDR3 nucleotides: TGTGCCAGCAGCGGATGGGGAATCTACGAGCAGTACTTC. The full variable domain, its missing parts supplied by reference TRBV2 and TRBJ2-7, is EPEVTQTPSHQVTQMGQEVILRCVPISNHLYFYWYRQILGQKVEFLVSFYNNEISEKSEIFDDQFSVERPDGSNFTLKIRSTKLEDSAMYFCASSGWGIYEQYFGPGTRLTVT.

This clonotype appeared a few times. The rearrangement joins TRBV5-4 to TRBJ2-5; D might be TRBD1 (5 bases). The germline V gene encodes CDR1 SGHNT and CDR2 YYREEE (reference sequence). Trimming pared 4 bases from V and 1 base from J, leaving 17 bases between. The CDR3 totals 16 residues. The CDR3 reads CASSPSPAGLQETQYF. The CDR3 region has the DNA TGTGCCAGCAGCCCAAGCCCCGCAGGGCTCCAAGAGACCCAGTACTTC.

The CDR3: CASRGDRSSYNEQFF. CDR3 coding DNA: TGCGCCAGCAGAGGCGACAGGAGCTCCTACAATGAGCAGTTCTTC. The V gene is TRBV4-1, the J gene TRBJ2-1; possibly TRBD1 for D (6 bases). Germline CDR1 is MGHRA and CDR2 is YSYEKL. With 6 bases removed from V and 0 bases from J, the gap between germline ends came to 12 bases. CDR3 length: 15 residues.